The T cell receptor (beta chain) under discussion was sequenced for a study of blood T cell repertoires in COVID-19. Some clones are missing from TCRdb's copy, which holds only in-frame ones; the method was immunoSEQ multiplex PCR. The table lists under 300,000 clones, around 88% of them singletons. The CDR3 spans 14 residues. Germline V gene sequence: CDR1 SGHRS, CDR2 YFSETQ. The V gene lost 3 bases and the J gene lost 9 bases, with 16 bases spanning the gap. Sequencing was performed on peripheral blood. The chain links TRBV5-1 to TRBJ2-1, with D hard to call. The sequence derives from a woman in her seventies with COVID-19, enrolled during active disease. The CDR3 region is CASSSGGSQGEQFF. For the CDR3, the DNA is TGCGCCAGCAGCTCCGGTGGTAGCCAAGGTGAGCAGTTCTTC.